This is a list of T cell receptor beta chains from one sample in a study of technical replicates of blood from several donors. TCRdb's table, derived via immunoSEQ multiplex PCR, lists solely in-frame clones and lacks some. The repertoire holds 74,000 or so clones, with 85% to 95% as singletons. The sequencing sample was made of T cells isolated from PBMCs. These receptors were obtained from a human donor in good health. The CDR3 runs from the conserved cysteine through the conserved F or W. D genes are given only for firm matches. Clone size is not always given. Where it is, it says once, few, many or a class for expanded clones.

cdr3_aa cdr3_nt cdr3_length j_call d_call v_call clone_size
CASSSVSGVTEAFF TGTGCCAGCAGCTCGGTATCAGGGGTAACTGAAGCTTTCTTT 14 TRBJ1-1 NA TRBV5-4 NA
CASSEGAGLSSTYEQYF TGTGCCAGCAGTGAAGGAGCGGGCTTATCCTCAACCTACGAGCAGTACTTC 17 TRBJ2-7 NA TRBV2 NA
CASSFQTGQETQYF TGCGCCAGCAGCTTCCAGACAGGTCAAGAGACCCAGTACTTC 14 TRBJ2-5 NA TRBV5-1 NA
CASSGRGGSITDTQYF TGTGCCAGCAGCGGAAGGGGCGGGAGTATCACAGATACGCAGTATTTT 16 TRBJ2-3 TRBD2 TRBV7-2 NA
CASSESGSLRNQPQHF TGTGCCAGCAGTGAATCGGGGAGCCTTCGCAATCAGCCCCAGCATTTT 16 TRBJ1-5 NA TRBV6-1 NA
CSVERSGLAGGSYEQYF TGCAGCGTTGAAAGATCGGGGCTAGCGGGAGGGTCCTACGAGCAGTACTTC 17 TRBJ2-7 TRBD2 TRBV29-1 NA
CASRIQGNGEAFF TGTGCCAGCAGGATACAGGGAAACGGTGAAGCTTTCTTT 13 TRBJ1-1 NA TRBV6-5 few
CASSLTRSNNEQFF TGTGCCAGCAGTTTAACCAGGTCAAACAATGAGCAGTTCTTC 14 TRBJ2-1 NA TRBV27 NA
CACTKNTEAFF TGTGCCTGTACTAAGAACACTGAAGCTTTCTTT 11 TRBJ1-1 NA TRBV30 NA
CASSHPGTSGSSEQYF TGTGCCAGCAGCCATCCAGGGACTAGCGGGAGTAGCGAGCAGTACTTC 16 TRBJ2-7 TRBD2 TRBV4-2 NA
CASSIDRGVETQYF TGTGCCAGTAGTATAGACCGGGGGGTGGAGACCCAGTACTTC 14 TRBJ2-5 TRBD2 TRBV19 NA
CASSDPRYRAGNTIYF TGTGCCAGCAGTGACCCTCGATACAGAGCAGGAAACACCATATATTTT 16 TRBJ1-3 NA TRBV25-1 NA
CASSQEHETPGYEQFF TGTGCCAGCAGCCAAGAGCACGAGACCCCAGGGTATGAGCAGTTCTTC 16 TRBJ2-1 NA TRBV14 NA
CASSLGREKLFF TGTGCCAGTAGCCTCGGTCGTGAAAAACTGTTTTTT 12 TRBJ1-4 NA TRBV19 NA
CASSVAGGYEQYF TGTGCCAGCAGTGTGGCAGGGGGCTACGAGCAGTACTTC 13 TRBJ2-7 TRBD1 TRBV2 NA
CASSPMVQGTEAFF TGTGCCAGCAGCCCCATGGTCCAGGGCACTGAAGCTTTCTTT 14 TRBJ1-1 NA TRBV7-9 NA
CASSLMLQVYGEAFF TGTGCCAGCAGTTTAATGTTACAGGTTTATGGTGAAGCTTTCTTT 15 TRBJ1-1 NA TRBV28 NA
CASSLSLGGSYGYTF TGTGCCAGCAGTTTATCTTTGGGGGGGAGCTATGGCTACACCTTC 15 TRBJ1-2 NA TRBV28 NA
CASQGRGQPQHF TGTGCCAGCCAGGGGAGAGGGCAGCCCCAGCATTTT 12 TRBJ1-5 NA TRBV27 NA
CASSPSPDRSNQPQHF TGTGCCAGCAGCCCCTCCCCAGACAGAAGCAATCAGCCCCAGCATTTT 16 TRBJ1-5 NA TRBV4-2 NA
CASGLAGVLETQYF TGTGCCAGCGGTCTGGCGGGAGTTCTTGAGACCCAGTACTTC 14 TRBJ2-5 TRBD2 TRBV28 NA
CASSVLAGNTEAFF TGTGCCAGCAGCGTACTGGCGGGGAACACTGAAGCTTTCTTT 14 TRBJ1-1 NA TRBV9 NA
CASGGLSGANVLTF TGTGCCAGCGGAGGGCTTTCTGGGGCCAACGTCCTGACTTTC 14 TRBJ2-6 NA TRBV6-1 NA
CASSAGTSGYEQYF TGTGCCAGTAGTGCCGGGACTAGCGGCTACGAGCAGTACTTC 14 TRBJ2-7 TRBD2 TRBV19 NA
CASSYAGETDTQYF TGTGCCAGCAGTTACGCAGGGGAAACAGATACGCAGTATTTT 14 TRBJ2-3 NA TRBV6-6 NA
CASSQRQGQNTIYF TGTGCCAGCAGCCAAAGACAGGGCCAGAACACCATATATTTT 14 TRBJ1-3 TRBD1 TRBV14 once
CASSLFAPLIYGYTF TGTGCCAGCAGTTTATTCGCTCCACTAATCTATGGCTACACCTTC 15 TRBJ1-2 NA TRBV27 NA
CASSASGREADTQYF TGTGCCAGCAGCGCTAGCGGGAGGGAGGCAGATACGCAGTATTTT 15 TRBJ2-3 TRBD2 TRBV9 NA